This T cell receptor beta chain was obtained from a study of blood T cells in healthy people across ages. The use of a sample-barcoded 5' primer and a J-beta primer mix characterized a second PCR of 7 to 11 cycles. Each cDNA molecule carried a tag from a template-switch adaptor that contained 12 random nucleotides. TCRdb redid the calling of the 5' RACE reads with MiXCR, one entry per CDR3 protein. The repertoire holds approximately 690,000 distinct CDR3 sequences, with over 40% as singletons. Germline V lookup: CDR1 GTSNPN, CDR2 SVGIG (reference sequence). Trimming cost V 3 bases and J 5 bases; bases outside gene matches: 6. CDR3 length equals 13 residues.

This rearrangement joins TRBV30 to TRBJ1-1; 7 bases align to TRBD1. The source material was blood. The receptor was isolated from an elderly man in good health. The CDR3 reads CAWRTGFGTEAFF. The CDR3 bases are TGTGCCTGGAGGACAGGGTTTGGAACTGAAGCTTTCTTT.